The 9 T cell receptor beta chains below were found in one sample sequenced in a study of cytomegalovirus exposure and HLA in healthy donors. Clones were sequenced by immunoSEQ multiplex PCR, and TCRdb holds only the in-frame ones, with some missing. The table includes 150,000 to 200,000 clones, about 90% detected once. Sample: PBMCs. These receptors came from a woman younger than 35 in good health and CMV-seropositive.

The V call is TRBV5-1, the J call TRBJ2-7, with D maybe TRBD1 (6 bases). The CDR3 has 13 amino acids. Trimming removed 2 bases at V and 3 bases at J, with 9 bases between. Germline lookup yields CDR1 SGHRS and CDR2 YFSETQ. CDR3 coding DNA: TGCGCCAGCAGCTTAACACAGGGCTACGAGCAGTACTTC. It yields the protein CASSLTQGYEQYF.

This clone was detected only once. The chain carries TRBV27 and TRBJ2-5; 7 positions match TRBD2. Unmatched junction bases numbered 8, after V lost 4 bases and J lost 3 bases. The CDR3 is 15 residues long. Germline loops: CDR1 MNHEY, CDR2 SMNVEV (reference sequence). The CDR3 spells CASSSGPGREETQYF. The CDR3, as DNA: TGTGCCAGCAGTTCTGGTCCAGGGAGGGAAGAGACCCAGTACTTC.

This chain uses TRBV7-9 with TRBJ1-1; 9 bases map to TRBD1. Germline V gives CDR1 SEHNR, CDR2 FQNEAQ (reference sequence). V lost 1 base and J lost 3; bases outside the gene matches: 3. The CDR3 contains 15 residues. CDR3 DNA: TGTGCCAGCAGCTTAGGGGACAGGGAACACACTGAAGCTTTCTTT. Its translation is CASSLGDREHTEAFF.

The table lists this clone with a count of one. The rearrangement joins TRBV5-4 to TRBJ2-7, with TRBD1 as a possible D gene (9 bases). Per germline, CDR1 SGHNT and CDR2 YYREEE (reference sequence). V lost 4 bases to trimming and J lost 5 bases, with 22 bases between them. The CDR3 is 16 amino acids. DNA of the CDR3: TGTGCCAGCAGCCCTGCGGGGGGACAGGGAAACGACGAGCAGTACTTC. Protein sequence: CASSPAGGQGNDEQYF.

V usage is TRBV2 and J usage is TRBJ2-1, with TRBD2 matching over 7 bases. This CDR3 has 15 amino acids. Per the germline V gene, CDR1 is SNHLY and CDR2 is FYNNEI. The J segment lost 7 bases and the V segment lost 7 bases, leaving 13 bases of the junction unmatched. The CDR3 reads CASTVGGGSRNEQFF. For the CDR3, the DNA is TGTGCCAGCACCGTTGGTGGCGGGAGTAGGAATGAGCAGTTCTTC.

The chain has TRBV13 and TRBJ2-1, with 11 bases lining up with TRBD2. V lost 4 bases to trimming and J lost 9 bases; unmatched junction nucleotides: 8. The germline CDR1 and CDR2 sequences are PRHDT and FYEKMQ (reference sequence). CDR3 length: 15 amino acids. The CDR3 DNA reads TGTGCCAGCAGCTCCACCGGGACTAGCGGTCCTGAGCAGTTCTTC. Its protein product is CASSSTGTSGPEQFF.

The V and J genes are TRBV28 and TRBJ2-7; the D gene is possibly TRBD1 (6 bases). Per germline, CDR1 MDHEN and CDR2 SYDVKM. The V end was cut by 6 bases, the J end by 2 bases, with 17 bases between. CDR3 length: 15 residues. This CDR3 reads CASSQWTELPYEQYF. The CDR3 DNA sequence: TGTGCCAGCAGCCAATGGACAGAACTTCCCTACGAGCAGTACTTC.

The V and J genes are TRBV4-1 and TRBJ2-2; 7 bases line up with TRBD2. V shed 5 bases, J shed 6 bases, and the junction held 12 bases outside the gene matches. Per germline, CDR1 MGHRA and CDR2 YSYEKL. CDR3 length: 16 amino acids. CDR3 loop: CASSYGTTDRPGELFF. CDR3 DNA: TGCGCCAGCAGCTACGGGACTACTGATCGCCCCGGGGAGCTGTTTTTT.

This chain links TRBV19 with TRBJ1-5, with 9 bases that match TRBD1. The CDR3 runs to 15 residues. The junction had 5 bases not matched to a gene; V was cut back by 6 bases and J by 2 bases. Germline V gene data show CDR1 as LNHDA and CDR2 as SQIVND (reference sequence). DNA of the CDR3: TGTGCCAGTAGGGACAGGGGAGAGGGCAATCAGCCCCAGCATTTT. It is translated as CASRDRGEGNQPQHF.